This passage covers 3 T cell receptor beta chains from one sample sequenced in a study of blood T cell repertoires in COVID-19. The table came from immunoSEQ multiplex PCR; TCRdb's copy has only in-frame clones and leaves some out. The data contain about 140,000 clones, roughly 88% of them singletons. The material sequenced was peripheral blood. The receptors were gathered from a man aged 65 to 79 with acute or convalescent COVID-19.

Comment on this clone: The identical CDR3 is also encoded by other nucleotide sequences in the sample. The V and J genes are TRBV5-5 and TRBJ2-7; TRBD1 might be the D (5 bases). Germline V CDR1 and CDR2: SGHKS, YYEKEE (reference sequence). The CDR3 is made up of 12 amino acids. V lost 3 bases, J lost 3 bases, and 7 bases lay in between. The CDR3 spells CASSSQGYEQYF. The CDR3 DNA follows: TGTGCCAGCAGCTCGCAGGGCTACGAGCAGTACTTC.

The chain links TRBV6-5 to TRBJ1-1, with 7 bases aligning to TRBD1. Unmatched junction bases numbered 8, after V lost 7 bases and J lost 3 bases. CDR3 length: 14 residues. Germline loops: CDR1 MNHEY, CDR2 SVGAGI. The CDR3 nucleotides read TGTGCCAGCAACTCCGCAGGGGGGCACACTGAAGCTTTCTTT. Residues: CASNSAGGHTEAFF.

This chain links TRBV29-1 with TRBJ1-1; 7 nucleotides line up with TRBD1. V was pared by 5 bases and J by 0 bases, with 15 bases of the junction left unmatched. The CDR3 covers 17 residues. The germline CDR1 and CDR2 sequences are SQVTM and ANQGSEA. CDR3 in DNA: TGCAGCGTTTGGGAGATTACAGGGGTTACTATGAACACTGAAGCTTTCTTT. Amino acid sequence: CSVWEITGVTMNTEAFF.